These 29 T cell receptor beta chains were sequenced from one sample in a study of blood T cell repertoires in COVID-19. TCRdb's table, derived via immunoSEQ multiplex PCR, lists solely in-frame clones and lacks some. Of some 79,000 clones listed, around 89% are singletons. The sample taken for sequencing was peripheral blood. These receptors came from a man between 65 and 79 years old with active or convalescent COVID-19.

The chain combines TRBV28 with TRBJ2-7; 8 nucleotides align to TRBD2. The CDR3 length is 14 residues. Trimming cost V 8 bases and J 0 bases; bases outside gene matches: 6. CDR1 is MDHEN, CDR2 SYDVKM, per germline. As DNA, the CDR3 is TGTGCCAGCGTAATAGCGGGAACCTCCTACGAGCAGTACTTC. This encodes CASVIAGTSYEQYF. The variable domain in full, with the rest retrieved from reference TRBV28 and TRBJ2-7, is DVKVTQSSRYLVKRTGEKVFLECVQDMDHENMFWYRQDPGLGLRLIYFSYDVKMKEKGDIPEGYSVSREKKERFSLILESASTNQTSMYLCASVIAGTSYEQYFGPGTRLTVT.

CDR3 coding DNA: TGTGCCAGCAGTTACGGCCGTAACATTCAGTACTTC. It yields the protein CASSYGRNIQYF. This chain joins TRBV6-2 or TRBV6-3 and TRBJ2-4; D not resolved. The CDR3 is 12 amino acids. The germline gives CDR1 MNHEY, CDR2 SVGEGT. The ends were cut back, 2 bases at V and 7 bases at J, with 6 bases in the middle.

In this sample, this clone turned up once. This rearrangement joins TRBV7-2 to TRBJ2-7; the match to TRBD2 covers 7 bases. V shed 1 base, J shed 5 bases, and the junction held 8 bases outside the gene matches. The CDR3 is made up of 15 amino acids. Germline V gene lookup returns CDR1 SGHTA and CDR2 FQGNSA. The CDR3 is CASSLVASGFNEQYF. The CDR3 DNA reads TGTGCCAGCAGCTTAGTGGCTAGCGGCTTCAACGAGCAGTACTTC.

This chain joins TRBV30 and TRBJ1-3, with 10 bases lining up with TRBD1. The junction had 7 bases not matched to a gene; V was cut back by 4 bases and J by 1 base. The CDR3 runs to 16 residues. Germline CDR1 and CDR2: GTSNPN and SVGIG (reference sequence). CDR3 loop: CAWNPGQGRSGNTIYF. DNA for the CDR3: TGTGCCTGGAATCCGGGACAGGGGCGTTCTGGAAACACCATATATTTT.

The chain employs TRBV3-1 (or the pseudogene TRBV3-2) and TRBJ1-2; D gene unclear. Trimming removed 0 bases from V and 3 bases from J, with 8 bases in between. This CDR3 spans 14 amino acids. In germline, CDR1 is LGHDT, CDR2 YNNKEL (reference sequence). The CDR3 DNA reads as TGTGCCAGCAGCCAAGATCGAGGCGACTATGGCTACACCTTC. Protein product: CASSQDRGDYGYTF.

J is TRBJ1-2 and V is TRBV3-1 (or the pseudogene TRBV3-2), with no clear D. The V and J ends lost 6 bases and 2 bases respectively, with 16 bases between them. The germline gives CDR1 LGHDT, CDR2 YNNKEL (reference sequence). The CDR3 runs to 15 residues. The CDR3 region has the DNA TGTGCCAGCAGTCTAGAAGGAAGCAAAAACTATGGCTACACCTTC. This translates into CASSLEGSKNYGYTF.

This clone was seen just once. The chain employs TRBV19 and TRBJ1-2; D might be TRBD1 (6 bases). Germline values: CDR1 LNHDA, CDR2 SQIVND (reference sequence). The CDR3 loop spans 15 amino acids. Trimming removed 5 bases at V and 4 bases at J, with 17 bases between. The DNA of the CDR3 is TGTGCCAGTAGTCGCGGGGGGGCGCAGACCTATGGCTACACCTTC. Encoded protein: CASSRGGAQTYGYTF.

V and J are TRBV12-3 or TRBV12-4 and TRBJ2-2; D is ambiguous. V lost 5 bases and J lost 1, with 5 bases in between. CDR3 length: 13 residues. This CDR3 reads CASSLGNTGELFF. The DNA of the CDR3 is TGTGCCAGCAGTCTCGGGAACACCGGGGAGCTGTTTTTT.

V gene TRBV7-2 combines with J gene TRBJ2-4; 15 nucleotides line up with TRBD2. The germline V gene has CDR1 SGHTA and CDR2 FQGNSA. The CDR3 runs to 19 residues. Trimming removed 5 bases from V and 2 bases from J; junction bases left unmatched: 10. CDR3 nucleotide sequence: TGTGCCAGCAGCCCGGGACTAGCGGGAGGTCCAGGTTCCAAAAACATTCAGTACTTC. This encodes CASSPGLAGGPGSKNIQYF.

The chain recombines TRBV21-1 with TRBJ1-4. TRBV21-1 is a known pseudogene. CDR3 size: 15 residues. The CDR3 DNA reads TGTGCCAGCAGCAAAGCGGCGGAACCTAATGAAAAACTGTTTTTT. This gives the protein CASSKAAEPNEKLFF.

This chain links TRBV30 with TRBJ1-2, with D maybe TRBD1 (5 bases). The V and J ends lost 1 base and 8 bases respectively, with 17 bases between them. The CDR3 runs to 14 residues. Looked up from germline, CDR1 is GTSNPN and CDR2 is SVGIG (reference sequence). The chain's CDR3 is CAWSGGPYTEGYTF. The DNA for the CDR3 is TGTGCCTGGAGTGGGGGCCCGTATACGGAGGGCTACACCTTC.

The chain employs TRBV27 and TRBJ2-7; 9 positions match TRBD2. V lost 4 bases, J lost 5 bases, and 6 bases stayed unmatched. The CDR3 spans 14 residues. Per germline, CDR1 MNHEY and CDR2 SMNVEV (reference sequence). In DNA form, the CDR3 reads TGTGCCAGCAGTTCGTTGTTAGCGGGAGACGAGCAGTACTTC. Translating it yields CASSSLLAGDEQYF.

This rearrangement joins TRBV5-6 to TRBJ1-3; TRBD1 aligns across 8 bases. The CDR3 is 16 amino acids. Per the germline V gene, CDR1 is SGHDT and CDR2 is YYEEEE. With V trimmed by 2 bases and J by 4 bases, 8 bases remained unmatched. DNA of the CDR3: TGTGCCAGCAGCTTTTGGACAGGGCGTCCCGGAAACACCATATATTTT. It encodes CASSFWTGRPGNTIYF.

The rearrangement links TRBV6-5 to TRBJ1-5, with no clear D. Looked up from germline, CDR1 is MNHEY and CDR2 is SVGAGI. Between the trimmed V and J ends, which lost 4 bases and 2 bases, there was a span of 12 bases. There are 15 residues in the CDR3. CDR3 residues: CASSSSGSGNQPQHF. In nucleotides, the CDR3 is TGTGCCAGCAGTTCCTCAGGAAGCGGCAATCAGCCCCAGCATTTT.

Worth noting for this clone: A read error may produce the germline difference seen at one junction end. The V gene is TRBV27, the J gene TRBJ2-5; the match to TRBD2 covers 8 bases. There are 15 residues in the CDR3. Germline V CDR1 and CDR2: MNHEY, SMNVEV (reference sequence). The CDR3 loop is CARSWGGRLGETQYF. The DNA for the CDR3 is TGTGCCAGAAGTTGGGGCGGGAGGTTGGGAGAGACCCAGTACTTC.

The chain uses TRBV3-1 (or the pseudogene TRBV3-2) and TRBJ1-6; D is perhaps TRBD1 (5 bases). CDR3 length: 15 residues. Germline V gives CDR1 LGHDT, CDR2 YNNKEL (reference sequence). The V end lost 5 bases, the J end lost 4 bases, and 12 bases lay between the germline ends. This CDR3 reads CASSLGTYYNSPLHF. For the CDR3, the DNA is TGTGCCAGCAGCTTAGGGACTTATTATAATTCACCCCTCCACTTT.

This clone came up a few times. This rearrangement joins TRBV3-1 (or the pseudogene TRBV3-2) to TRBJ2-2, with D perhaps matching TRBD2 (6 bases). The CDR3 length is 15 residues. V lost 4 bases to trimming and J lost 4 bases, with 13 bases between them. Germline CDR1 and CDR2: LGHDT and YNNKEL (reference sequence). CDR3 residues: CASSPPGLITGELFF. The CDR3 nucleotides are TGTGCCAGCAGCCCGCCGGGACTGATCACCGGGGAGCTGTTTTTT.

V and J are TRBV15 and TRBJ2-1, with 10 bases that match TRBD2. CDR1 is LNHNV and CDR2 is YYDKDF in the germline V gene (reference sequence). V lost 1 base and J lost 2; bases outside the gene matches: 11. The CDR3 length is 19 residues. CDR3 sequence reads: CATSRVSGRGLAPYNEQFF. DNA of the CDR3: TGTGCCACCAGCAGAGTGAGCGGGAGGGGTTTGGCGCCCTACAATGAGCAGTTCTTC.

The chain joins TRBV6-5 to TRBJ1-2, with 8 nucleotides matching TRBD1. This CDR3 region has 13 residues. The junction had 7 bases not matched to a gene; V was cut back by 5 bases and J by 8 bases. Germline loops: CDR1 MNHEY, CDR2 SVGAGI. This CDR3 is CASSTGGLEGYTF. In DNA, the CDR3 is TGTGCCAGCAGTACAGGGGGTCTGGAAGGCTACACCTTC.

A word on this clone: Additional DNA sequences in this sample encode the identical CDR3. This chain uses TRBV5-1 with TRBJ2-5; a possible D gene is TRBD1 (5 bases). The germline gives CDR1 SGHRS, CDR2 YFSETQ. This CDR3 is 14 amino acids long. Trimming took 3 bases from V and 2 from J, leaving 11 bases between them. CDR3 sequence (DNA): TGCGCCAGCAGCTCGGGCCAGGGACAAGAGACCCAGTACTTC. It codes for CASSSGQGQETQYF.

V gene TRBV2 combines with J gene TRBJ1-6, with D perhaps TRBD1 (5 bases). Germline assignment: CDR1 SNHLY and CDR2 FYNNEI. CDR3 length: 17 residues. Trimming removed 0 bases from V and 10 bases from J, with 19 bases in between. CDR3 region: CASSEAAVGRVRSPLHF. The CDR3 DNA is TGTGCCAGCAGTGAAGCGGCAGTGGGCAGGGTGAGATCACCCCTCCACTTT. The variable domain in full, with the rest retrieved from reference TRBV2 and TRBJ1-6, is EPEVTQTPSHQVTQMGQEVILRCVPISNHLYFYWYRQILGQKVEFLVSFYNNEISEKSEIFDDQFSVERPDGSNFTLKIRSTKLEDSAMYFCASSEAAVGRVRSPLHFGNGTRLTVT.

J is TRBJ2-3 and V is TRBV29-1, with 11 positions matching TRBD2. The junction had 9 bases not matched to a gene; V was cut back by 1 base and J by 6 bases. Germline CDR1 SQVTM, CDR2 ANQGSEA. This CDR3 is built from 16 residues. Here the CDR3 reads CSVEGELAGVGDTQYF. CDR3 DNA: TGCAGCGTTGAAGGCGAACTAGCGGGAGTTGGGGATACGCAGTATTTT.

The rearrangement links TRBV2 to TRBJ1-6; 7 nucleotides match TRBD1. The V gene's germline CDR1 is SNHLY and CDR2 FYNNEI. The CDR3 has 14 amino acids. V shed 4 bases and J 6 bases; nucleotides not matched to a gene: 3. The CDR3 coding sequence is TGTGCCAGCAGTGTGGACAGGATTAATTCACCCCTCCACTTT. This encodes CASSVDRINSPLHF.

The CDR3 bases are TGTGCCAGCAGCACTCCTGGGGCCAACGTCCTGACTTTC. Translation: CASSTPGANVLTF. The rearrangement uses TRBV12-3 or TRBV12-4 and TRBJ2-6; D unclear. Trimming took 6 bases from V and 2 from J, leaving 5 bases between them. This CDR3 comprises 13 residues.

The chain links TRBV6-5 to TRBJ2-7, with a weak D call TRBD2 (6 bases). Trimming left V 7 bases short and J 7 bases short, with 20 bases between. This CDR3 is built from 14 residues. The V gene's germline CDR1 is MNHEY and CDR2 SVGAGI. The CDR3 sequence: CASTDTGLGGEQYF. CDR3 DNA sequence: TGTGCCAGCACCGACACGGGATTGGGGGGAGAGCAGTACTTC.

V and J are TRBV9 and TRBJ2-7; D is perhaps TRBD1 (8 bases). CDR1 SGDLS and CDR2 YYNGEE come from the germline V gene. V gave up 3 bases and J gave up 2 bases, with 15 bases separating them. The CDR3 is 15 amino acids. The CDR3 loop reads CASSGTGGDPYEQYF. The CDR3 DNA follows: TGTGCCAGCAGCGGAACAGGGGGGGACCCCTACGAGCAGTACTTC.

V is TRBV19 and J is TRBJ2-7; D remains ambiguous. V gave up 5 bases and J gave up 5 bases, with 16 bases separating them. Germline V gene sequence: CDR1 LNHDA, CDR2 SQIVND (reference sequence). The CDR3 contains 14 residues. The CDR3 loop reads CASSQFLETDEQYF. CDR3 nucleotide sequence: TGTGCCAGTAGTCAGTTTTTAGAGACTGACGAGCAGTACTTC.

The chain uses TRBV7-9 and TRBJ2-7, with TRBD1 matching over 7 bases. Germline assignment: CDR1 SEHNR and CDR2 FQNEAQ (reference sequence). This CDR3 contains 14 residues. V trimming: 5 bases; J trimming: 2 bases; junction bases outside the gene matches: 6. CDR3 amino acids: CASSPRTGTYEQYF. As DNA, the CDR3 is TGTGCCAGCAGCCCACGGACAGGCACCTACGAGCAGTACTTC. The complete variable domain, with remaining parts taken from reference TRBV7-9 and TRBJ2-7, reads DTGVSQNPRHKITKRGQNVTFRCDPISEHNRLYWYRQTLGQGPEFLTYFQNEAQLEKSRLLSDRFSAERPKGSFSTLEIQRTEQGDSAMYLCASSPRTGTYEQYFGPGTRLTVT.

There are a few counts of this clone. The rearrangement joins TRBV27 to TRBJ2-7, with a tentative D call TRBD2 (6 bases). V lost 6 bases and J 6 bases, leaving 15 bases between the germline ends. Looked up from germline, CDR1 is MNHEY and CDR2 is SMNVEV (reference sequence). This CDR3 comprises 13 residues. Written as DNA, the CDR3 is TGTGCCAGCAGACCTCGGGAGACCCTCGAGCAGTACTTC. Its translation is CASRPRETLEQYF.